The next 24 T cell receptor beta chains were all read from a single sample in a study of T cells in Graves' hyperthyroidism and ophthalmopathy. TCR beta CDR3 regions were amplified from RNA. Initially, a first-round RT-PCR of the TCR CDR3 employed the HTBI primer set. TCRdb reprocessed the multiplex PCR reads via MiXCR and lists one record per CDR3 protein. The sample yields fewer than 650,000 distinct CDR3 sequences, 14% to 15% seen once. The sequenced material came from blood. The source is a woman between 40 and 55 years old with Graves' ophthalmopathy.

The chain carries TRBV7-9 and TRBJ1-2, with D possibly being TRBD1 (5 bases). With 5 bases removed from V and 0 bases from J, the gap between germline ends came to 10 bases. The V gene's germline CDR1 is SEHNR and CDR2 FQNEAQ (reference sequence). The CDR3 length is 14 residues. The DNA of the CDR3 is TGTGCCAGCAGCCGGGAGACAGCTAACTATGGCTACACCTTC. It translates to CASSRETANYGYTF.

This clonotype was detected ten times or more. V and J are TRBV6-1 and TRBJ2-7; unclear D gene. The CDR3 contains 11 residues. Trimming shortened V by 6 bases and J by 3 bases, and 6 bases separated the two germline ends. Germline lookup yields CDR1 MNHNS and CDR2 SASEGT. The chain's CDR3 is CASRENYEQYF. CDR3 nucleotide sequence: TGTGCCAGCAGGGAAAACTACGAGCAGTACTTC.

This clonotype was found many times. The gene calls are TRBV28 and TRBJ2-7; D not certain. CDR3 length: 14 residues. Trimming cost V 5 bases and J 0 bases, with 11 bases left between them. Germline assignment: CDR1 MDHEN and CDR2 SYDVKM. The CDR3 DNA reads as TGTGCCAGCAGTCCGATGGGGATCTCCTACGAGCAGTACTTC. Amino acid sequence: CASSPMGISYEQYF.

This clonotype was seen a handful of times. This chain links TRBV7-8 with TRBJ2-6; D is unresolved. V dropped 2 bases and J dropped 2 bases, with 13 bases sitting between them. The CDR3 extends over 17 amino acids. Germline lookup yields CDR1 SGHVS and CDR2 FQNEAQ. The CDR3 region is CASSLFGWGTGANVLTF. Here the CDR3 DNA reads TGTGCCAGCAGCTTATTCGGGTGGGGTACTGGGGCCAACGTCCTGACTTTC.

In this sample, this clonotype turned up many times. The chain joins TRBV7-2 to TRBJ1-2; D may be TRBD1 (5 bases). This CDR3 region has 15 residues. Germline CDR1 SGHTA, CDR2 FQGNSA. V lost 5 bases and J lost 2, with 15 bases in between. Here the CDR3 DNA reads TGTGCCAGCAGCAAAGCGGGGGACGGAAACTATGGCTACACCTTC. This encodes CASSKAGDGNYGYTF.

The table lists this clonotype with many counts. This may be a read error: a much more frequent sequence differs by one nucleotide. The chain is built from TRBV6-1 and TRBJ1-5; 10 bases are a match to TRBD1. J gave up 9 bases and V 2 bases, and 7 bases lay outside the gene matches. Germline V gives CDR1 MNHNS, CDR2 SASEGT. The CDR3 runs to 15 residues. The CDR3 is CASSEIGTGDWPQHF. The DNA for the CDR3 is TGTGCCAGCAGTGAAATAGGGACAGGGGATTGGCCCCAGCATTTT.

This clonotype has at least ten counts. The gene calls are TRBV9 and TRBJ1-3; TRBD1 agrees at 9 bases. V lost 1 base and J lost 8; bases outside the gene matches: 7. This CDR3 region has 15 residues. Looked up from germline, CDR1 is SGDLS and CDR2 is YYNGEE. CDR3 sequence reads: CASSVNGQGRDTIYF. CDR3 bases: TGTGCCAGCAGCGTAAACGGACAGGGGAGGGACACCATATATTTT.

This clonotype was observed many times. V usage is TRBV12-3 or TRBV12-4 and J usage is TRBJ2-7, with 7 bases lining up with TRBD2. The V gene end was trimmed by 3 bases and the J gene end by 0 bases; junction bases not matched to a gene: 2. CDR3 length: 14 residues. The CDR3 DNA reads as TGTGCCAGCAGTTTGTGGGGGGGCTCCTACGAGCAGTACTTC. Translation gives CASSLWGGSYEQYF.

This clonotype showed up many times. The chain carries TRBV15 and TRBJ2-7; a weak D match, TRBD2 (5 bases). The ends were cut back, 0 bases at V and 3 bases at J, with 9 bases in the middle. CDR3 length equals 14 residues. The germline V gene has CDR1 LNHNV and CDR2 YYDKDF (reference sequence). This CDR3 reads CATSRDSESYEQYF. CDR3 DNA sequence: TGTGCCACCAGCAGAGATAGCGAGAGCTACGAGCAGTACTTC.

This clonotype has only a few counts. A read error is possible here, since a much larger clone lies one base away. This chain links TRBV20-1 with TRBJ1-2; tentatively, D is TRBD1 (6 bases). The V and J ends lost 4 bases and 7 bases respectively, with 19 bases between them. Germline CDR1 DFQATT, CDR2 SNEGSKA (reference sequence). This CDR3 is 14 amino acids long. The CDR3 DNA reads TGCAGTGCTACGGGGGGGCTTTTAAGTTGTGGCTACACCTTC. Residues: CSATGGLLSCGYTF.

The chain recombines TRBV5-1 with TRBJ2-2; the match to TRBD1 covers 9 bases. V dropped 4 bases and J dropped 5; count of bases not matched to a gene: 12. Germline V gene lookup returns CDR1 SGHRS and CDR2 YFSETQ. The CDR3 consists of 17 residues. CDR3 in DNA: TGCGCCAGCAGCGTCCTATCCGGGACAGGGAGGACCGGGGAGCTGTTTTTT. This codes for CASSVLSGTGRTGELFF.

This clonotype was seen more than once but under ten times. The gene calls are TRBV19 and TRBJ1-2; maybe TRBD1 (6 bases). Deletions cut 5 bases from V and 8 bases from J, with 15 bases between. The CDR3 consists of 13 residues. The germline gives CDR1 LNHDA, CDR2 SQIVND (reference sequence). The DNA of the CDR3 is TGTGCCAGTAGTTCCTGGGGGGCGCCGGGCTACACCTTC. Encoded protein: CASSSWGAPGYTF.

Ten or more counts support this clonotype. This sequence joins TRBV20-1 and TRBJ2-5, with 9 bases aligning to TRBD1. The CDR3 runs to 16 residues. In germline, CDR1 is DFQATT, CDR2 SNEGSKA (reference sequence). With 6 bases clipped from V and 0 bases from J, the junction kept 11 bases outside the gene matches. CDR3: CSASPGTGRNQETQYF. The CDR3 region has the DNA TGCAGTGCCAGTCCCGGGACAGGGAGGAACCAAGAGACCCAGTACTTC.

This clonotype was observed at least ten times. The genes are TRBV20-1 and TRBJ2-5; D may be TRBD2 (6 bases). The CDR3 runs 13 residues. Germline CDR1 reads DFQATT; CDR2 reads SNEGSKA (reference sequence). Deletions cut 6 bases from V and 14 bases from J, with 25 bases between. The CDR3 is CSAHLSQTGLTYF. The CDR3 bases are TGCAGTGCCCACCTAAGCCAGACGGGACTGACTTACTTC.

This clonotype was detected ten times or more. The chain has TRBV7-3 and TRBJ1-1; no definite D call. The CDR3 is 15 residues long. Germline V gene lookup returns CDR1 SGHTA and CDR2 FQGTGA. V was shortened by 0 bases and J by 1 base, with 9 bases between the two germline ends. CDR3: CASSLTPQENTEAFF. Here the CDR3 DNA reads TGTGCCAGCAGCTTAACGCCCCAGGAGAACACTGAAGCTTTCTTT. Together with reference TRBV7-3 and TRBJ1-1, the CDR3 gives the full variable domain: GAGVSQTPSNKVTEKGKYVELRCDPISGHTALYWYRQSLGQGPEFLIYFQGTGAADDSGLPNDRFFAVRPEGSVSTLKIQRTERGDSAVYLCASSLTPQENTEAFFGQGTRLTVV.

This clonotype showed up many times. CDR3 residues: CASSRQGDGETQYF. The CDR3 DNA follows: TGTGCCAGCAGTCGACAGGGGGACGGAGAGACCCAGTACTTC. The rearrangement joins TRBV12-3 or TRBV12-4 to TRBJ2-5; 9 nucleotides align to TRBD1. Trimming removed 5 bases from V and 4 bases from J; junction bases left unmatched: 5. The CDR3 has 14 amino acids.

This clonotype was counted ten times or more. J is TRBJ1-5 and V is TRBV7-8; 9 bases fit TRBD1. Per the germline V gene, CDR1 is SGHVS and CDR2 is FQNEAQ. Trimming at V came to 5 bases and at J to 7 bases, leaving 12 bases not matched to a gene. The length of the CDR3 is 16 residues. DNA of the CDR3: TGTGCCAGCAGCGCCTTCGGACAGGGGATAGAACAGCCCCAGCATTTT. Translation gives CASSAFGQGIEQPQHF.

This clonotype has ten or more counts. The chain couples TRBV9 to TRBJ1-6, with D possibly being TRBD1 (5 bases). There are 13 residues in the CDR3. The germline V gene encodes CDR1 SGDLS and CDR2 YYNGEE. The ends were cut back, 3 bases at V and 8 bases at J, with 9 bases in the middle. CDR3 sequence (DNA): TGTGCCAGCAGCGCTACGGGGGATTCACCCCTCCACTTT. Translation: CASSATGDSPLHF.

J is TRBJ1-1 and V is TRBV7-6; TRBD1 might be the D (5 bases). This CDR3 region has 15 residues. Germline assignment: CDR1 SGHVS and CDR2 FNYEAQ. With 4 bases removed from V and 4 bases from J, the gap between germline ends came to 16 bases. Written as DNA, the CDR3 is TGTGCCAGCAGCTCGCAGGGAGGCAGCTCCACTGAAGCTTTCTTT. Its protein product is CASSSQGGSSTEAFF.

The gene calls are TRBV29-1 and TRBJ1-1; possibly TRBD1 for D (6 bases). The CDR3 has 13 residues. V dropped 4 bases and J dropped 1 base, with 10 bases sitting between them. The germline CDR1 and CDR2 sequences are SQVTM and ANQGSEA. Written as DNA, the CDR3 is TGCAGCGTTGGACAGGCCGAGAACACTGAAGCTTTCTTT. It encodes CSVGQAENTEAFF.

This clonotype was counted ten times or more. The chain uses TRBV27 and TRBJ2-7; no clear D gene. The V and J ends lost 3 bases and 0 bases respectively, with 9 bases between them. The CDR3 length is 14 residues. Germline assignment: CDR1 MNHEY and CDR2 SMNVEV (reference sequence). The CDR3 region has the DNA TGTGCCAGCAGTTTCACTGCCAGCTCCTACGAGCAGTACTTC. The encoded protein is CASSFTASSYEQYF.

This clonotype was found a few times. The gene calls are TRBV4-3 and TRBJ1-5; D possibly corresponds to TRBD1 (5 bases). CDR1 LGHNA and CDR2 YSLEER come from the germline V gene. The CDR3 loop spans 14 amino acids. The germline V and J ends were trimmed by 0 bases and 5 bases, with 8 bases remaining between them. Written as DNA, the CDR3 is TGCGCCAGCAGCCAAGATCTGGGACATCAGCCCCAGCATTTT. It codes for CASSQDLGHQPQHF.

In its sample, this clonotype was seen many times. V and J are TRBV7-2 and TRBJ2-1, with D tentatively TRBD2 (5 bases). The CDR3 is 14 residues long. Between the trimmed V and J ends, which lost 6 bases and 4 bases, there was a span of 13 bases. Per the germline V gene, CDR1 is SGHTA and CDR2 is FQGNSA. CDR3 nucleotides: TGTGCCAGCAGGTTCCCCGGGAATTACAATGAGCAGTTCTTC. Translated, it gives CASRFPGNYNEQFF.

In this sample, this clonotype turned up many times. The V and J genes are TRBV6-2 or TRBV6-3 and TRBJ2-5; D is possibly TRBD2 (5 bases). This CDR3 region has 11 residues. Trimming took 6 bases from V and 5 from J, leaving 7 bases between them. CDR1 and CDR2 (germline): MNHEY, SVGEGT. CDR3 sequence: CASRTGETQYF. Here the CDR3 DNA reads TGTGCCAGCAGAACGGGGGAGACCCAGTACTTC.